This T cell receptor beta chain was captured in a study of blood T cell repertoires in COVID-19 (dated by TCRdb to between 2020 and 2021). Background on the whole study: Samples covering the acute and convalescent phases of COVID-19 were provided by collaborators in the United States, Italy and Spain. A freely available public database, intended as a resource for researchers studying the immune response to SARS-CoV-2, is where the repertoires were released. Nearly every sample came with metadata listing a de-identified subject ID, COVID-19 status, age in years and sex. The dataset comprised deeply sampled blood TCRbeta repertoires from subjects exposed to, actively infected with, or recovered from COVID-19. The prospective study material was composed of cDNA or gDNA derived from T cells, B-cell-depleted T cells, or PBMCs. Samples came from the ongoing ImmuneRACE study (first 160 participants) plus 1,254 subjects from 6 global collaborators. Where available, HLA class I and class II types were taken from metadata supplied by the sample provider and were not determined by assay-based typing.

Each collaborating institution followed its own protocols to collect whole blood in K2EDTA tubes. For TCRbeta analysis, collaborator samples were shipped as frozen whole blood, as isolated PBMCs, or as DNA extracted from either sample type. Paper-wide results and their limitations: The quantity of clinical and demographic metadata differed by source and by participant and was supplied without curation.

As encoded in the germline V gene, CDR1 is SGHRS while CDR2 is YFSETQ. The CDR3 measures 15 amino acids from cysteine to phenylalanine. Left in the record is the CDR3 DNA by itself, 45 bases read in frame from the first base. At the junction V is shortened by 0 bases and J by 3 bases; bases outside the gene matches: 5. Worth noting for this clone: Its recognized antigen is unknown. No much larger clonotype is one base removed from it; base qualities were not supplied.

TCRbeta CDR3 regions were amplified from genomic DNA by means of the immunoSEQ Assay, a bias-controlled multiplex PCR. As for the authors' bioinformatics: The number of nucleated cells in each sample was estimated from the amplification of reference gene primers within the assay. To quantify the absolute abundance of each unique TCRbeta CDR3 rearrangement, sequence reads were collapsed and filtered. For each sample, productive Simpson clonality was calculated by taking the square root of Simpson's diversity index across productive rearrangements. Not all clones reach the TCRdb copy of this immuneACCESS table, which keeps in-frame sequences only. Checked studies attribute under half of the gap to unresolved V genes and leave the rest unexplained. The V and J calls and clone size were taken over from that table, and D and trimming were inferred from the DNA. Recorded for this sample are 70,000 or so clones; roughly 84% of them occurred a single time. The ten largest make up approximately 30% of the sample.

This receptor was obtained from a woman older than 75 with active or convalescent COVID-19. The sample was peripheral blood. The sequence joins TRBV5-1 to TRBJ2-5, with TRBD1 identical over 7 junction bases. The encoded CDR3 is CASSLDRGAEETQYF. The nucleotides read TGCGCCAGCAGCTTGGACAGGGGTGCTGAAGAGACCCAGTACTTC.